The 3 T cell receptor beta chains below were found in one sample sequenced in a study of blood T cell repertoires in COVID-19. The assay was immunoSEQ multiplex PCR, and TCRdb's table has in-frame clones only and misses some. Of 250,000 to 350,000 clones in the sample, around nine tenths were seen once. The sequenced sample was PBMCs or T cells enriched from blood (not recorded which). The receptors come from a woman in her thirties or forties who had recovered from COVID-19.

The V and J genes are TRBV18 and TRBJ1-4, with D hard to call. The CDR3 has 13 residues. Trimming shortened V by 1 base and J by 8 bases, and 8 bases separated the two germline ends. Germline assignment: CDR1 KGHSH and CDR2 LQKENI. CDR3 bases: TGTGCCAGCTCACCACGTACTCGAGAAAAACTGTTTTTT. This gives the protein CASSPRTREKLFF.

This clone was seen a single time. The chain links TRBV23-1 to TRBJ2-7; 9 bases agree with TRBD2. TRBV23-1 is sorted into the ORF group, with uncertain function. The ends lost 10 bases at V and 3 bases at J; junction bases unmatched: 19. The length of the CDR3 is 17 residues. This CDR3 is CATLGGGWREGFYEQYF. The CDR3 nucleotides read TGCGCCACCCTTGGGGGGGGGTGGCGGGAGGGCTTCTACGAGCAGTACTTC.

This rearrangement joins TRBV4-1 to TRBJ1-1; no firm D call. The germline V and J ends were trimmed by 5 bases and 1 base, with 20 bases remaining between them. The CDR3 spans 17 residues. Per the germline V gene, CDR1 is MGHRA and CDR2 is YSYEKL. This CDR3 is CASSDVGGGARNTEAFF. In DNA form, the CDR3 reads TGCGCCAGCAGCGACGTCGGCGGTGGAGCCAGGAACACTGAAGCTTTCTTT.